Presented here are 21 T cell receptor beta chains from one specimen sequenced in a study of blood T cell repertoires in COVID-19. This table comes from immunoSEQ multiplex PCR, and its TCRdb copy is limited to in-frame clones, with some not included. The data hold more than 300,000 clones, with around 86% observed a single time. The sequenced sample consisted of PBMCs or T cells enriched from blood (not recorded which). These receptor sequences come from a woman in her fifties or sixties who had recovered from COVID-19.

The V call is TRBV30, the J call TRBJ2-5; unclear D gene. Germline V gene lookup returns CDR1 GTSNPN and CDR2 SVGIG (reference sequence). Trimming took off 1 base at V and 5 bases at J, with 8 bases between the two ends. The CDR3 is made up of 12 amino acids. CDR3 sequence: CAWSGASETQYF. DNA for the CDR3: TGTGCCTGGAGTGGAGCTTCGGAGACCCAGTACTTC.

This chain links TRBV7-9 with TRBJ1-1; D unclear. This CDR3 contains 12 residues. Germline V CDR1 and CDR2: SEHNR, FQNEAQ (reference sequence). Trimming removed 10 bases at V and 4 bases at J, with 13 bases between. CDR3 region: CATSEPGTEAFF. The CDR3 nucleotides read TGTGCCACCTCAGAACCGGGCACTGAAGCTTTCTTT.

The chain uses TRBV6-5 and TRBJ2-3, with TRBD1 matching over 8 bases. The length of the CDR3 is 13 residues. The ends lost 5 bases at V and 6 bases at J; junction bases unmatched: 4. From germline, CDR1 is MNHEY and CDR2 SVGAGI. The CDR3 nucleotides read TGTGCCAGCAGTCGACAGGGGCTGGATACGCAGTATTTT. Its protein is CASSRQGLDTQYF.

The rearrangement uses TRBV5-6 and TRBJ1-3, with unresolved D. Looked up from germline, CDR1 is SGHDT and CDR2 is YYEEEE. Between the trimmed V and J ends, which lost 1 base and 4 bases, there was a span of 12 bases. The CDR3 is 15 amino acids. Here the CDR3 DNA reads TGTGCCAGCAGCTTGTATCTGGGCTTCGGAAACACCATATATTTT. Protein product: CASSLYLGFGNTIYF.

The chain employs TRBV9 and TRBJ1-1; D perhaps matches TRBD1 (5 bases). Trimming left V 0 bases short and J 1 base short, with 13 bases between. Per the germline V gene, CDR1 is SGDLS and CDR2 is YYNGEE. The CDR3 extends over 16 amino acids. The CDR3 spells CASSVGGARGNTEAFF. CDR3 coding DNA: TGTGCCAGCAGCGTAGGCGGGGCCCGGGGGAACACTGAAGCTTTCTTT.

Here the CDR3 DNA reads TGTGCCAGCAGCTTCGCAGGGGGCGCGAACACCGGGGAGCTGTTTTTT. Amino acid sequence: CASSFAGGANTGELFF. This chain links TRBV7-9 with TRBJ2-2, with TRBD1 matching over 8 bases. The CDR3 covers 16 residues. V gave up 3 bases and J gave up 0 bases; unmatched junction bases: 3. Per the germline V gene, CDR1 is SEHNR and CDR2 is FQNEAQ (reference sequence).

The chain employs TRBV27 and TRBJ1-2, with a possible D match to TRBD1 (5 bases). The germline V gene has CDR1 MNHEY and CDR2 SMNVEV (reference sequence). The CDR3 consists of 14 residues. V lost 6 bases and J 5 bases, leaving 16 bases between the germline ends. For the CDR3, the DNA is TGTGCCAGCAGAAGAGACGGGGGAAGGTATGGCTACACCTTC. It specifies CASRRDGGRYGYTF.

This clone was recorded a few times. The chain uses TRBV6-5 and TRBJ1-6; maybe TRBD1 (6 bases). The CDR3 runs 13 residues. Looked up from germline, CDR1 is MNHEY and CDR2 is SVGAGI. Between the trimmed V and J ends, which lost 9 bases and 5 bases, there was a span of 11 bases. The CDR3 nucleotides read TGTGCCAGTGGACAGCTGAATAATTCACCCCTCCACTTT. Amino acid sequence: CASGQLNNSPLHF.

In this sample, this clone turned up a few times. The rearrangement links TRBV4-3 to TRBJ1-4; 11 bases line up with TRBD1. The V gene's germline CDR1 is LGHNA and CDR2 YSLEER. The V gene end was trimmed by 2 bases and the J gene end by 12 bases; junction bases not matched to a gene: 5. This CDR3 has 14 amino acids. The CDR3 DNA reads TGCGCCAGCAGCCAAACGGGACAGGGGGGAGAACTGTTTTTT. Its translation is CASSQTGQGGELFF.

The V call is TRBV11-2, the J call TRBJ1-4; D ambiguous. The CDR3 sequence is 16 residues long. V lost 1 base and J lost 8, with 17 bases in between. Germline assignment: CDR1 SGHAT and CDR2 FQNNGV. The CDR3 protein is CASSLGLTTMGEKLFF. DNA for the CDR3: TGTGCCAGCAGCTTAGGTTTGACAACGATGGGCGAAAAACTGTTTTTT.

In DNA form, the CDR3 reads TGTGCCAGCAGCCCTGACAGGGGGCCACGCGGCTACACCTTC. The encoded protein is CASSPDRGPRGYTF. The rearrangement joins TRBV5-4 to TRBJ1-2, with 10 bases aligning to TRBD1. This CDR3 region has 14 residues. Germline V CDR1 and CDR2: SGHNT, YYREEE (reference sequence). Trimming took 4 bases from V and 8 from J; bases not matched to a gene: 8.

The chain is built from TRBV30 and TRBJ2-7, with 10 bases aligning to TRBD2. The ends lost 3 bases at V and 2 bases at J; junction bases unmatched: 4. The germline V gene has CDR1 GTSNPN and CDR2 SVGIG (reference sequence). This CDR3 contains 14 residues. The CDR3 loop reads CAWSPGTSAYEQYF. The CDR3 coding sequence is TGTGCCTGGAGCCCCGGGACTAGCGCCTACGAGCAGTACTTC. Together with reference TRBV30 and TRBJ2-7, the CDR3 gives the full variable domain: SQTIHQWPATLVQPVGSPLSLECTVEGTSNPNLYWYRQAAGRGLQLLFYSVGIGQISSEVPQNLSASRPQDRQFILSSKKLLLSDSGFYLCAWSPGTSAYEQYFGPGTRLTVT.

J is TRBJ2-1 and V is TRBV10-3, with 9 bases lining up with TRBD2. The CDR3 is 15 residues long. The germline V gene has CDR1 ENHRY and CDR2 SYGVKD. With 4 bases clipped from V and 8 bases from J, the junction kept 9 bases outside the gene matches. The DNA for the CDR3 is TGTGCCATCAGTGGAGCGGGGGGACCGACGGATGAGCAGTTCTTC. Residues: CAISGAGGPTDEQFF.

V is TRBV4-2 and J is TRBJ2-1; TRBD2 aligns across 8 bases. The CDR3 is 15 amino acids. J gave up 8 bases and V 0 bases, and 6 bases lay outside the gene matches. Per germline, CDR1 LGHNA and CDR2 YNFKEQ. The CDR3 here is CASSQDLAGFDEQFF. The CDR3 coding sequence is TGTGCCAGCAGCCAAGATTTAGCGGGGTTTGATGAGCAGTTCTTC.

This chain joins TRBV6-6 and TRBJ1-2; D call uncertain. Looked up from germline, CDR1 is MNHNY and CDR2 is SVGAGI (reference sequence). This CDR3 region has 15 residues. Between the trimmed V and J ends, which lost 8 bases and 3 bases, there was a span of 19 bases. CDR3 DNA sequence: TGTGCCAGCCGCCTCGAGGGCTCCGGGCACTATGGCTACACCTTC. Residues: CASRLEGSGHYGYTF.

The rearrangement links TRBV4-3 to TRBJ2-1; 9 bases align to TRBD2. Germline CDR1 and CDR2: LGHNA and YSLEER. This CDR3 region has 15 residues. Trimming took 5 bases from V and 5 from J; bases not matched to a gene: 7. CDR3 amino acids: CASSALAGYNNEQFF. Here the CDR3 DNA reads TGCGCCAGCAGCGCCCTAGCGGGGTACAACAATGAGCAGTTCTTC.

This chain joins TRBV3-1 (or the pseudogene TRBV3-2) and TRBJ1-1; TRBD1 matches at 7 bases. The CDR3 loop spans 13 amino acids. From germline, CDR1 is LGHDT and CDR2 YNNKEL (reference sequence). V dropped 4 bases and J dropped 6; count of bases not matched to a gene: 5. CDR3: CASSPDRDSEAFF. DNA for the CDR3: TGTGCCAGCAGCCCTGACAGGGACTCTGAAGCTTTCTTT.

The V call is TRBV2, the J call TRBJ1-1, with 10 bases that match TRBD1. In germline, CDR1 is SNHLY, CDR2 FYNNEI. CDR3 size: 15 residues. V lost 4 bases, J lost 6 bases, and 8 bases stayed unmatched. The DNA for the CDR3 is TGTGCCAGCAGTGTATCCGGGACAGGGGCAGCTGAAGCTTTCTTT. This gives the protein CASSVSGTGAAEAFF.

CDR3 DNA: TGTGCCAGCAGCCAAGAAGGCTCAGCGGGACTGGTGACCGGGGAGCTGTTTTTT. Amino acid sequence: CASSQEGSAGLVTGELFF. This chain connects TRBV3-1 (or the pseudogene TRBV3-2) to TRBJ2-2; TRBD2 matches 7 bases. Germline trimming cut 0 bases from V and 5 bases from J; bases unmatched to any gene: 12. The CDR3 runs to 18 residues. Germline assignment: CDR1 LGHDT and CDR2 YNNKEL (reference sequence).

This chain links TRBV19 with TRBJ1-6; no clear D gene. The V gene's germline CDR1 is LNHDA and CDR2 SQIVND (reference sequence). V lost 3 bases, J lost 8 bases, and 5 bases lay in between. There are 12 residues in the CDR3. CDR3: CASSMRDSPLHF. In DNA, the CDR3 is TGTGCCAGTAGTATGAGGGATTCACCCCTCCACTTT.

This chain uses TRBV19 with TRBJ1-5; the match to TRBD1 covers 8 bases. Germline V gene lookup returns CDR1 LNHDA and CDR2 SQIVND (reference sequence). The length of the CDR3 is 15 residues. V gave up 2 bases and J gave up 6 bases; unmatched junction bases: 6. The DNA of the CDR3 is TGTGCCAGTAGTATAAGGACAGGGCGAGGTCAGCCCCAGCATTTT. Protein: CASSIRTGRGQPQHF.